Listed here are 26 T cell receptor beta chains from one sample, sequenced in a study of shared clonotypes between healthy human individuals. This table comes from immunoSEQ multiplex PCR, and its TCRdb copy is limited to in-frame clones, with some not included. The repertoire holds around 690,000 clones, with 80% to 95% as singletons. The sequenced sample was memory CD8+ T cells from PBMCs. Sample subset: CD45RO+ cells pooled with CCR7-negative TemRA cells. The receptor set was obtained from a man between 18 and 35 years old in good health. Some clones in this sample may be carry-over from other donors' samples.

DNA for the CDR3: TGTGCCAGCAGCTTAGGCGGGAGCCACTACGAGCAGTACTTC. Translating it yields CASSLGGSHYEQYF. This chain connects TRBV7-9 to TRBJ2-7, with 7 bases matching TRBD2. This CDR3 is built from 14 residues. CDR1 and CDR2 (germline): SEHNR, FQNEAQ (reference sequence). Trimming at V came to 1 base and at J to 3 bases, leaving 3 bases not matched to a gene.

Written as DNA, the CDR3 is TGTGCCAGCAGAGACAGGACTAACTATGGCTACACCTTC. Translated, it gives CASRDRTNYGYTF. The genes are TRBV7-2 and TRBJ1-2, with a weak D call TRBD1 (6 bases). Trimming removed 6 bases at V and 0 bases at J, with 8 bases between. The CDR3 covers 13 residues. Germline CDR1 reads SGHTA; CDR2 reads FQGNSA.

About this clone itself: The sample carries other DNA sequences with the same CDR3. V is TRBV6-5 and J is TRBJ2-2, with D possibly TRBD1 on 5 matching bases. The ends were cut back, 2 bases at V and 5 bases at J, with 6 bases in the middle. The germline V gene has CDR1 MNHEY and CDR2 SVGAGI. The CDR3 has 13 residues. This chain's CDR3 is CASSYHRTGELFF. The CDR3 DNA reads TGTGCCAGCAGTTACCACAGGACCGGGGAGCTGTTTTTT.

This chain uses TRBV30 with TRBJ1-2; a weak D match, TRBD1 (5 bases). Trimming removed 7 bases at V and 4 bases at J, with 13 bases between. The CDR3 covers 12 residues. CDR1 is GTSNPN, CDR2 SVGIG, per germline (reference sequence). In DNA form, the CDR3 reads TGTGCCTACATGAGGGGTCTCTATGGCTACACCTTC. Its protein product is CAYMRGLYGYTF.

The rearrangement links TRBV27 to TRBJ1-1, with a tentative D call TRBD1 (5 bases). CDR1 is MNHEY and CDR2 is SMNVEV in the germline V gene (reference sequence). The V end was cut by 3 bases, the J end by 1 base, with 21 bases between. The CDR3 is 18 residues long. The CDR3: CASSFSPPQGAGNTEAFF. In DNA form, the CDR3 reads TGTGCCAGCAGTTTCTCCCCCCCCCAGGGCGCTGGGAACACTGAAGCTTTCTTT.

A single count supports this clone. The chain carries TRBV7-9 and TRBJ2-5, with D possibly matching TRBD1 (7 bases). Trimming pared 4 bases from V and 5 bases from J, leaving 14 bases between. CDR3 size: 14 residues. Germline V gene data show CDR1 as SEHNR and CDR2 as FQNEAQ (reference sequence). This chain's CDR3 is CASSSTGTEETQYF. CDR3 bases: TGTGCCAGCAGCTCGACAGGGACTGAGGAGACCCAGTACTTC.

The chain carries TRBV29-1 and TRBJ2-7; 10 nucleotides agree with TRBD1. V dropped 6 bases and J dropped 5; count of bases not matched to a gene: 1. The CDR3 contains 11 residues. Germline CDR1 is SQVTM and CDR2 is ANQGSEA. CDR3 bases: TGCAGCGTGGACAGGGGGAACGAGCAGTACTTC. Encoded protein: CSVDRGNEQYF.

The rearrangement uses TRBV27 and TRBJ2-2, with a tentative D call TRBD1 (6 bases). Deletions cut 6 bases from V and 7 bases from J, with 18 bases between. Per the germline V gene, CDR1 is MNHEY and CDR2 is SMNVEV (reference sequence). CDR3 length: 15 residues. CDR3 nucleotide sequence: TGTGCCAGCAGCGTACGGCGGGCAGGGGTCGGGGAGCTGTTTTTT. It yields the protein CASSVRRAGVGELFF.

V is TRBV11-1 and J is TRBJ2-7, with a weak D call TRBD2 (6 bases). The germline V and J ends were trimmed by 5 bases and 0 bases, with 11 bases remaining between them. Germline lookup yields CDR1 SGHAT and CDR2 FQDESV (reference sequence). This CDR3 is built from 14 residues. CDR3: CASSHFGSSYEQYF. CDR3 DNA sequence: TGTGCCAGCAGCCATTTCGGGAGCTCCTACGAGCAGTACTTC.

The chain uses TRBV4-2 and TRBJ2-5, with D unclear. Germline CDR1 and CDR2: LGHNA and YNFKEQ. Trimming shortened V by 1 base and J by 1 base, and 13 bases separated the two germline ends. This CDR3 has 16 amino acids. For the CDR3, the DNA is TGTGCCAGCAGCCAAGTCCCCCTTAGGGCCCAAGAGACCCAGTACTTC. Protein product: CASSQVPLRAQETQYF.

The J gene is TRBJ1-1, the V gene TRBV5-1; no reliable D call. The V end was cut by 0 bases, the J end by 2 bases, with 11 bases between. CDR3 length: 15 residues. Per the germline V gene, CDR1 is SGHRS and CDR2 is YFSETQ. Here the CDR3 reads CASSLVWGENTEAFF. CDR3 bases: TGCGCCAGCAGCTTGGTTTGGGGTGAAAACACTGAAGCTTTCTTT.

This clone was observed a few times. The same CDR3 also results from other DNA sequences found in this sample. V usage is TRBV10-3 and J usage is TRBJ1-5; D ambiguous. This CDR3 is 12 amino acids long. V lost 1 base and J lost 5, with 3 bases in between. Germline V gene lookup returns CDR1 ENHRY and CDR2 SYGVKD. The CDR3 bases are TGTGCCATCAGTGAGTGGGATCAGCCCCAGCATTTT. It codes for CAISEWDQPQHF.

The chain joins TRBV7-9 to TRBJ2-1; weak D call: TRBD1 (6 bases). CDR1 and CDR2 (germline): SEHNR, FQNEAQ (reference sequence). The V end lost 0 bases, the J end lost 6 bases, and 9 bases lay between the germline ends. This CDR3 spans 14 amino acids. CDR3 sequence: CASSLAVRGNEQFF. The DNA for the CDR3 is TGTGCCAGCAGCTTAGCAGTCAGGGGCAATGAGCAGTTCTTC.

The rearrangement links TRBV28 to TRBJ2-7; D call uncertain. V gave up 3 bases and J gave up 5 bases, with 8 bases separating them. The CDR3 consists of 12 residues. Looked up from germline, CDR1 is MDHEN and CDR2 is SYDVKM. CDR3 loop: CASSFDIDEQYF. The CDR3 coding sequence is TGTGCCAGCAGTTTTGACATAGACGAGCAGTACTTC.

The chain has TRBV6-4 and TRBJ1-2; D ambiguous. The CDR3 has 11 residues. Germline V gene sequence: CDR1 MRHNA, CDR2 SNTAGT. Trimming removed 5 bases at V and 4 bases at J, with 5 bases between. The CDR3 loop reads CASSYVYGYTF. CDR3 coding DNA: TGTGCCAGCAGTTATGTCTATGGCTACACCTTC.

The chain joins TRBV9 to TRBJ2-7; 7 nucleotides line up with TRBD1. Germline V gives CDR1 SGDLS, CDR2 YYNGEE. J gave up 0 bases and V 1 base, and 4 bases lay outside the gene matches. The length of the CDR3 is 15 residues. The CDR3 sequence is CASSVRDSNSYEQYF. Here the CDR3 DNA reads TGTGCCAGCAGCGTAAGGGACAGCAACTCCTACGAGCAGTACTTC.

This clone was counted once. This chain uses TRBV27 with TRBJ2-1; possible D gene TRBD1, 5 bases. This CDR3 spans 17 amino acids. Trimming removed 4 bases at V and 4 bases at J, with 20 bases between. In germline, CDR1 is MNHEY, CDR2 SMNVEV (reference sequence). The CDR3 DNA follows: TGTGCCAGCAGTTCCCCCACAAAGGGGTGGGCTTACAATGAGCAGTTCTTC. Translation gives CASSSPTKGWAYNEQFF.

The chain recombines TRBV19 with TRBJ2-1; 7 bases map to TRBD2. V was clipped by 9 bases and J by 6 bases; unmatched bases: 17. Germline values: CDR1 LNHDA, CDR2 SQIVND (reference sequence). There are 16 residues in the CDR3. The CDR3, as DNA: TGTGCCAGCCGTAATGGGGACTACATATTGCCCAATGAGCAGTTCTTC. This gives the protein CASRNGDYILPNEQFF.

The gene calls are TRBV27 and TRBJ2-2, with 9 bases that match TRBD2. V lost 5 bases, J lost 6 bases, and 10 bases stayed unmatched. Germline-derived CDR1 and CDR2 are MNHEY and SMNVEV (reference sequence). The CDR3 is 16 residues long. The CDR3 DNA is TGTGCCAGCAGTCCGATAGCGGGAGAAGCGCCCGGGGAGCTGTTTTTT. Translated: CASSPIAGEAPGELFF.

A remark on this clone: The same CDR3 also results from other DNA sequences found in this sample. This chain joins TRBV7-2 and TRBJ2-1; TRBD2 aligns across 13 bases. CDR1 and CDR2 from the germline V gene are SGHTA and FQGNSA. This CDR3 contains 15 residues. V lost 4 bases, J lost 7 bases, and 4 bases stayed unmatched. CDR3 bases: TGTGCCAGCAGCTGGACTAGCGGGAGTTATAATGAGCAGTTCTTC. Translation gives CASSWTSGSYNEQFF.

The chain links TRBV4-1 to TRBJ1-5; D gene unclear. The length of the CDR3 is 14 residues. V was cut by 8 bases and J by 0 bases, with 11 bases left in between. Germline CDR1 and CDR2: MGHRA and YSYEKL. The DNA for the CDR3 is TGCGCCAGCCGAAACCCGGGTAGCAATCAGCCCCAGCATTTT. Translation gives CASRNPGSNQPQHF.

The J gene is TRBJ1-1, the V gene TRBV15, with D unclear. The length of the CDR3 is 15 residues. Germline V CDR1 and CDR2: LNHNV, YYDKDF (reference sequence). The V end lost 6 bases, the J end lost 0 bases, and 14 bases lay between the germline ends. The CDR3 region has the DNA TGTGCCACCAGTAGGCAGAGCTACATGAACACTGAAGCTTTCTTT. Amino acid sequence: CATSRQSYMNTEAFF. Based on the CDR3 plus reference TRBV15 and TRBJ1-1, the full variable domain is DAMVIQNPRYQVTQFGKPVTLSCSQTLNHNVMYWYQQKSSQAPKLLFHYYDKDFNNEADTPDNFQSRRPNTSFCFLDIRSPGLGDTAMYLCATSRQSYMNTEAFFGQGTRLTVV.

The V call is TRBV7-9, the J call TRBJ2-5; no reliable D call. Trimming shortened V by 6 bases and J by 1 base, and 15 bases separated the two germline ends. Germline values: CDR1 SEHNR, CDR2 FQNEAQ (reference sequence). The CDR3 covers 15 residues. Here the CDR3 DNA reads TGTGCCAGCAGGGACGGTGGGGTAACCCAAGAGACCCAGTACTTC. The encoded protein is CASRDGGVTQETQYF.

This chain connects TRBV7-6 to TRBJ2-1; the match to TRBD2 covers 9 bases. CDR1 and CDR2 (germline): SGHVS, FNYEAQ. CDR3 length: 17 amino acids. Germline trimming cut 5 bases from V and 5 bases from J; bases unmatched to any gene: 13. The CDR3: CASSLLGGRAPHNEQFF. The CDR3, as DNA: TGTGCCAGCAGCCTCCTTGGCGGGAGGGCTCCGCACAATGAGCAGTTCTTC. Combining the CDR3 with reference TRBV7-6 and TRBJ2-1 gives the whole variable domain GAGVSQSPRYKVTKRGQDVALRCDPISGHVSLYWYRQALGQGPEFLTYFNYEAQQDKSGLPNDRFSAERPEGSISTLTIQRTEQRDSAMYRCASSLLGGRAPHNEQFFGPGTRLTVL.

CDR3 DNA sequence: TGTGCCAGCAGCTTGGGGGCCTATCTGGTCAACAATGAGCAGTTCTTC. Residues: CASSLGAYLVNNEQFF. The chain is built from TRBV5-5 and TRBJ2-1; no reliable D call. Between the trimmed V and J ends, which lost 0 bases and 5 bases, there was a span of 15 bases. Germline loops: CDR1 SGHKS, CDR2 YYEKEE (reference sequence). This CDR3 is built from 16 residues.

This chain uses TRBV7-9 with TRBJ2-6; TRBD1 matches at 9 bases. CDR3 size: 15 residues. Germline V CDR1 and CDR2: SEHNR, FQNEAQ (reference sequence). Trimming took 5 bases from V and 2 from J; bases not matched to a gene: 1. The CDR3 region has the DNA TGTGCCAGCAGCCACAGGGGGCCTGGGGCCAACGTCCTGACTTTC. Amino acids: CASSHRGPGANVLTF.